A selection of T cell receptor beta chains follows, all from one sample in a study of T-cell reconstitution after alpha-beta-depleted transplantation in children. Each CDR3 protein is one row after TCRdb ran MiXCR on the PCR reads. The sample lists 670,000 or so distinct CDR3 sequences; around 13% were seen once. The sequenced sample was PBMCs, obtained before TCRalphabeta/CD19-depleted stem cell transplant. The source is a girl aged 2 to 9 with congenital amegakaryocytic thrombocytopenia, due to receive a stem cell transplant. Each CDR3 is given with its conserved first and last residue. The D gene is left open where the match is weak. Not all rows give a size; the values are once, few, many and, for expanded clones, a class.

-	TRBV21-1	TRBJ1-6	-	TGTGCCAGCAGCAAAAGGACGGAGGGCCATATTTCCCCCCTCCACTTT	CASSKRTEGHISPLHF
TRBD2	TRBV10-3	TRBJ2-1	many	TGTGCCACCGGGACTAGCGGGAATGAGCAGTTCTTC	CATGTSGNEQFF
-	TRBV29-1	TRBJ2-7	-	TGCAGCGGATCAGCGGGTGCCTACGAGCAGTACTTC	CSGSAGAYEQYF
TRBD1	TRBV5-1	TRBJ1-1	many	TGCGCCAGCAGCTGGACCTCACAGGGGGGCACTGAAGCTTTCTTT	CASSWTSQGGTEAFF
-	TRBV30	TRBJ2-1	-	TGTGCCTGGACCGATCCGGGGTCTAAATACAATGAGCAGTTCTTC	CAWTDPGSKYNEQFF
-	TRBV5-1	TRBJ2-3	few	TGCGCCAGCAGCCTTGAGACTAGAAATACGCAGTATTTT	CASSLETRNTQYF
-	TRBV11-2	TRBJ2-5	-	TGTGCCAGCAGCTTGAGAGAGACCCAGTCCTTC	CASSLRETQSF
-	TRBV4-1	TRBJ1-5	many	TGCGCCAGCAGCCTTGCAGGGGTTCGAGGCAATCAGCCCCAGCATTTT	CASSLAGVRGNQPQHF
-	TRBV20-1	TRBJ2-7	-	TGCAGTGCTAGCTCTAGGCTCGGAAGCTCCTACGAGCAGTACTTC	CSASSRLGSSYEQYF
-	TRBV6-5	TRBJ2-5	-	TGTGCCAGCAGTTGTCCGGGCACCTACTTC	CASSCPGTYF
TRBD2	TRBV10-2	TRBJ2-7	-	TGCGCCAGCAGTGAGTCACGACTAGCGGGAGTAAACGAGCAGTACTTC	CASSESRLAGVNEQYF
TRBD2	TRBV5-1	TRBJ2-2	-	TGCGCCAGCAGCTTGTCCCAGCGGGACGGCGGGGAGCTGTTTTTT	CASSLSQRDGGELFF
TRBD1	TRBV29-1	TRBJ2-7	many	TGCAGCTGTGCCGGGACAGGGGGGTACGAGCAGTACTTC	CSCAGTGGYEQYF
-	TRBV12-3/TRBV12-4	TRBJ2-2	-	TGTGCCAGCAGTTTACAGACAGGAGGGGAGCTGTTTTTT	CASSLQTGGELFF
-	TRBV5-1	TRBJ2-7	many	TGCGCCAGCAGCACCGGACAGTACGAGCAGTACTTC	CASSTGQYEQYF
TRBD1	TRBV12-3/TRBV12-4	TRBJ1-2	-	TGTGCCAGCAGTCCAGGGGGCGACTATGGCTACACCTTC	CASSPGGDYGYTF
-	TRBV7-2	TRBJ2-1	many	TGTGCCAGCAGCTTAGGGACCACTATCTATGAGCAGTTCTTC	CASSLGTTIYEQFF
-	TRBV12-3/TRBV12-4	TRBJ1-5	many	TGTGCCAGGAGGGCACGGACCACCCATCAGCCCCAGCATTTT	CARRARTTHQPQHF
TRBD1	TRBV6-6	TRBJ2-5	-	TGTGCCAGCAGTAACACAGGGGTGGAGACCCAGTACTTC	CASSNTGVETQYF
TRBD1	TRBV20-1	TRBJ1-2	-	TGCAGTGCTAGCCGGACAGGGGGTTATGGCTACACCTTC	CSASRTGGYGYTF
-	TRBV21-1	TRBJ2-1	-	TGTGCCAGCAGCAAGACGGAGCGGGAGGGCCACAATGAGCAGTTCTTC	CASSKTEREGHNEQFF
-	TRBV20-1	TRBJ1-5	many	TGCAGTGCTATTTCAGGGGCTCAGCCCCAGCATTTT	CSAISGAQPQHF
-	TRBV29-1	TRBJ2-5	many	TGCAGCGTTATAACAGTAGAGACCCAGTACTTC	CSVITVETQYF
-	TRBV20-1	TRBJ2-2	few	TGCAGTGCTAGAGACAACACCGGGGAGCTGTTTTTT	CSARDNTGELFF
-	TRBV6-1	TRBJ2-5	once	TGTGCCAGCAGTGACATGGGACTCGTACAAGAGACCCAGTACTTC	CASSDMGLVQETQYF
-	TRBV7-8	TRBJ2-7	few	TGTGCCAGCAGCCCCTCCCAGTCCTACGAGCAGTACTTC	CASSPSQSYEQYF
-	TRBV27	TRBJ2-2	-	TGTGCCAGCAGTTTAGTGCCCACAAACACCGGGGAGCTGTTTTTT	CASSLVPTNTGELFF
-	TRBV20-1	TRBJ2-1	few	TGCAGTGCTAGATCCGGGTTAAATGAGCAGTTCTTC	CSARSGLNEQFF
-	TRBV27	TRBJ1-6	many	TGTGCCAGCAGTTTTCGGGAGTCACCCCTCCACTTT	CASSFRESPLHF
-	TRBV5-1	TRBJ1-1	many	TGCGCCAGCAGCGGCGGGGGTCGGGGCACTGAAGCTTTCTTT	CASSGGGRGTEAFF
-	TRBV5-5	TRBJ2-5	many	TGTGCCAGCAGCTTGCGGACAGATCCGTACCAAGAGACCCAGTACTTC	CASSLRTDPYQETQYF
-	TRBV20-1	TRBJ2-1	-	TGCAGTGCGGGTGGGTGGAGTGAGCAGTTCTTC	CSAGGWSEQFF
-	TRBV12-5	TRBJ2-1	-	TGTGCTAGTGGTTTGGTAACAGGTGGCGGTTACAATGAGCAGTTCTTC	CASGLVTGGGYNEQFF
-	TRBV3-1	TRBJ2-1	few	TGTGCCAGCAGCCAAGATTTGGAGGGACTGAGCTCCTACAATGAGCAGTTCTTC	CASSQDLEGLSSYNEQFF
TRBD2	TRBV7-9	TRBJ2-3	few	TGTGCCAGCAGCTCAGGGACTAGCTTAAGCCATACGCAGTATTTT	CASSSGTSLSHTQYF
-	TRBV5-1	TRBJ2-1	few	TGCGCCAGCAGTTCGGGAGAGAACAATGAGCAGTTCTTC	CASSSGENNEQFF
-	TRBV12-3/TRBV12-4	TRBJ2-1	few	TGTGCCAGCTCCCACAAACCCCATGAGGGGATCTTC	CASSHKPHEGIF
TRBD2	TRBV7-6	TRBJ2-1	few	TGTGCCAGCAGCTTAGAGGTAGCGGGAGCACCGACAAAGATGAATGAGCAGTTCTTC	CASSLEVAGAPTKMNEQFF
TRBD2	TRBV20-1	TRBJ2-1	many	TGCAGTGCTAGGGGGACTAGCGGGAGGGGAAGCTCCTACAATGAGCAGTTCTTC	CSARGTSGRGSSYNEQFF
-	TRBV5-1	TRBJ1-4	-	TGCGCCAGCAGCTTGGTATCCAGGGACGAAAAACTGTTTTTT	CASSLVSRDEKLFF
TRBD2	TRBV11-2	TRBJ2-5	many	TGTGCCAGCAGCTTAAACTTCGTGGGCAGACTAGCGGCGGAGACCCAGTACTTC	CASSLNFVGRLAAETQYF
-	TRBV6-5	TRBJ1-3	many	TGTGCCAGCAGTTATACAGGGAGACCTGGAAACACCATATATTTT	CASSYTGRPGNTIYF
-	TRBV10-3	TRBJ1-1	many	TGTGCCATCACCACGGATGGGGCCACTGAAGCTTTCTTT	CAITTDGATEAFF
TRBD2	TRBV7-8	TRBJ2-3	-	TGTGCCAGCAGCGTGTTGCGGGGGGTAAACACAGATACGCAGTATTTT	CASSVLRGVNTDTQYF
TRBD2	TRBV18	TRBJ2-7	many	TGTGCCAGCTCACTTAGCGGGAGAACAGCCTACGAGCAGTACTTC	CASSLSGRTAYEQYF
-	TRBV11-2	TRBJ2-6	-	TGTGCCAGCAGCGGACGGGGCTCTGGGGCCAACGTCCTGACTTTC	CASSGRGSGANVLTF
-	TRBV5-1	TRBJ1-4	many	TGCGCCAGCAGCTTCGAGGGAGACAATGAAAAACTGTTTTTT	CASSFEGDNEKLFF
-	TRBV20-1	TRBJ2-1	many	TGCAGTGCTAGAGATTCAGGACAGTCCTACAATGAGCAGTTCTTC	CSARDSGQSYNEQFF
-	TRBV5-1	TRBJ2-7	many	TGCGCCAGCAGCCCAGTAACTAGTTTTCGGTACGAGCAGTACTTC	CASSPVTSFRYEQYF
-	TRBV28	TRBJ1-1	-	TGTGCCAGCACTGGGCGTACCCTCTCCATGAACACTGAAGCTTTCTTT	CASTGRTLSMNTEAFF
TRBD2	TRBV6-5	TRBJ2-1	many	TGTGCCAGCAGTTCCAGGACTAGCGGGAGCTCCTACAATGAGCAGTTCTTC	CASSSRTSGSSYNEQFF
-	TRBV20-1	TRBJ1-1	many	TGCAGTGCTAGAGCAATAACAGCTCTTAACACTGAAGCTTTCTTT	CSARAITALNTEAFF
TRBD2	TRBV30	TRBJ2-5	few	TGTGCCTGGAGTACCCCAGTTAGTGGGAGGGGAGAGACCCAGTACTTC	CAWSTPVSGRGETQYF
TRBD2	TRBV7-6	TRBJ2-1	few	TGTGCCAGCAGCCCCGGGGAGCGGGAGGTCTACAATGAGCAGTTCTTC	CASSPGEREVYNEQFF
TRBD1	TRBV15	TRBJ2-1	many	TGTGCCACCAGCAGGAGGGACAGGGGCGGCTACAATGAGCAGTTCTTC	CATSRRDRGGYNEQFF